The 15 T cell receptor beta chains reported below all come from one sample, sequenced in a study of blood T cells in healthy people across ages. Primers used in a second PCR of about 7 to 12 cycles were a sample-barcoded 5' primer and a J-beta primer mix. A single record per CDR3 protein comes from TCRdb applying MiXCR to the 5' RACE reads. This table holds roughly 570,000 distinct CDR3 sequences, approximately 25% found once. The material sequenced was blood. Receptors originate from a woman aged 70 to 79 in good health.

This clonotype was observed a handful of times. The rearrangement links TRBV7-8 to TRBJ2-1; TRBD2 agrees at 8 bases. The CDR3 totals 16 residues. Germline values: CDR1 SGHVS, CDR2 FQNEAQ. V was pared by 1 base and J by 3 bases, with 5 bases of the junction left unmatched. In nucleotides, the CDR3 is TGTGCCAGCAGCTTAGTAGCGGGACGTATCTACAATGAGCAGTTCTTC. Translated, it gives CASSLVAGRIYNEQFF.

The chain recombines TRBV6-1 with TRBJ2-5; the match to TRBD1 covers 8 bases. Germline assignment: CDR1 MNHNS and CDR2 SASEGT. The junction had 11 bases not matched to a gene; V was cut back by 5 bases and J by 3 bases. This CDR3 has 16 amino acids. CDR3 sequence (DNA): TGTGCCAGCAGTAAAAGGGACAGGCTGGGGGAAGAGACCCAGTACTTC. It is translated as CASSKRDRLGEETQYF.

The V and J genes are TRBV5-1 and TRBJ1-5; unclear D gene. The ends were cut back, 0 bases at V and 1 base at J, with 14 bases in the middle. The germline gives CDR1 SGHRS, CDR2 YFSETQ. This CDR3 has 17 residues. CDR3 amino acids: CASSLGPVFGSNQPQHF. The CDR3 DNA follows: TGCGCCAGCAGCTTGGGTCCGGTATTCGGGAGCAATCAGCCCCAGCATTTT.

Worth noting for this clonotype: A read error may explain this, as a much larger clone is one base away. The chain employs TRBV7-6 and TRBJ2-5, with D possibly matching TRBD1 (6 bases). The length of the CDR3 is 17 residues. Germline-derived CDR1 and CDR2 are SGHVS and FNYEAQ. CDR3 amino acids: CAGSLSAPTGTRETQYF. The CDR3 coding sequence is TGTGCCGGCAGCTTATCAGCCCCCACAGGGACACGAGAGACCCAGTACTTC.

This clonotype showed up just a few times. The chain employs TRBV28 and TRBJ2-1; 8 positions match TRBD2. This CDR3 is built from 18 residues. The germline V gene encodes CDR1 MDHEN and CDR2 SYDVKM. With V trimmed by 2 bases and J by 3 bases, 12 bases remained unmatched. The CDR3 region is CASSLVGARGAVYNEQFF. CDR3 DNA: TGTGCCAGCAGTTTAGTCGGGGCGCGGGGGGCCGTCTACAATGAGCAGTTCTTC.

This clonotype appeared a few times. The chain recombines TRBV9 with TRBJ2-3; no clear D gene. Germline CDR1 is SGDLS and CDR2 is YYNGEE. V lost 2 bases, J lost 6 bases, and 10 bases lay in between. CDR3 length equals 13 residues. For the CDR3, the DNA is TGTGCCAGCAGCGTTTTGACGGCGGATACGCAGTATTTT. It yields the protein CASSVLTADTQYF. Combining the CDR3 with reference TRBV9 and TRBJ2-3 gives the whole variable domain DSGVTQTPKHLITATGQRVTLRCSPRSGDLSVYWYQQSLDQGLQFLIQYYNGEERAKGNILERFSAQQFPDLHSELNLSSLELGDSALYFCASSVLTADTQYFGPGTRLTVL.

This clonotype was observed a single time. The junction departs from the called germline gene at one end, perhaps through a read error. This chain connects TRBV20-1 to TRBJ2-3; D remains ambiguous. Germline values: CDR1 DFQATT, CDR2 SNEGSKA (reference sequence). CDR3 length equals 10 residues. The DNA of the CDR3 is TGCAGTTCTAGCACAGATACGCAGTATTTT. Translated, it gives CSSSTDTQYF.

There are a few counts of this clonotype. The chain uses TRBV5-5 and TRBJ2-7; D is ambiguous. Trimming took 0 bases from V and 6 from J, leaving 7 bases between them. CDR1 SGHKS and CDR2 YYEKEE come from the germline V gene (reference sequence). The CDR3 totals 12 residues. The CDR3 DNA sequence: TGTGCCAGCAGCTTGGCGACGAGCGAGCAGTACTTC. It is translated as CASSLATSEQYF.

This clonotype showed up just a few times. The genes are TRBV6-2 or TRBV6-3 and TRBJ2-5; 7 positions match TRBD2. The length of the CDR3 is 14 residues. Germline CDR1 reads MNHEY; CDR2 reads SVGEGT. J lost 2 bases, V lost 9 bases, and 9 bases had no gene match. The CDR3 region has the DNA TGTGCCAGTATGGGCGAAGCGGGACAAGAGACCCAGTACTTC. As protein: CASMGEAGQETQYF.

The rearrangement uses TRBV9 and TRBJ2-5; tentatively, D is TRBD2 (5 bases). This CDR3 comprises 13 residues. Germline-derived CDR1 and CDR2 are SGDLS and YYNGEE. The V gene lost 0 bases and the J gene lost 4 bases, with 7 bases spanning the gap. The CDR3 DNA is TGTGCCAGCAGCGTAGGACTAACAGAGACCCAGTACTTC. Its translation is CASSVGLTETQYF.

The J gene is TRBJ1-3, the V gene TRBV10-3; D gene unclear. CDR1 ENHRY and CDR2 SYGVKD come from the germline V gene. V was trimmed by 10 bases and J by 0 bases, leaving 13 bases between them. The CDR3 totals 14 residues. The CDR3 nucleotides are TGTGCCAGTGGCGGACCGCTCTCTGGAAACACCATATATTTT. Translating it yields CASGGPLSGNTIYF.

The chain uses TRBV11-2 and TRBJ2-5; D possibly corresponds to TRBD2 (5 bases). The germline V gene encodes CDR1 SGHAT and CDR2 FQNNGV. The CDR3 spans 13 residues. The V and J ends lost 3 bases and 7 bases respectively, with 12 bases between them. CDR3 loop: CASSFGPAGTQYF. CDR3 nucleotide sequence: TGTGCCAGCAGCTTCGGTCCGGCGGGGACCCAGTACTTC.

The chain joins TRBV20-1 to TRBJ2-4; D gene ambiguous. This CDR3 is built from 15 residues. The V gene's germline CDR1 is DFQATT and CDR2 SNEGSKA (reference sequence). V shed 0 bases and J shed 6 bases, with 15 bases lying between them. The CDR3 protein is CSARDVTDIRNIQYF. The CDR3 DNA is TGCAGTGCTAGAGATGTGACGGATATTAGAAACATTCAGTACTTC.

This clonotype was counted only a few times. CDR3 amino acids: CASRVTSGGYNEQFF. CDR3 DNA: TGTGCCAGCAGGGTGACTAGCGGGGGGTACAATGAGCAGTTCTTC. This chain links TRBV12-3 or TRBV12-4 with TRBJ2-5, with 13 nucleotides matching TRBD2. The DNA end is a closer match to TRBJ2-1, so the J assignment may be wrong. This CDR3 region has 15 residues.

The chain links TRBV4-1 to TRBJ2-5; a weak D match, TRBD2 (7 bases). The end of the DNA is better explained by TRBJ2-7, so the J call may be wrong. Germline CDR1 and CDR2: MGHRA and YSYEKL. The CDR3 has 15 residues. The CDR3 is CASSQVWRGLDEQYF. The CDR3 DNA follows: TGCGCCAGCAGCCAAGTGTGGCGGGGGCTGGACGAGCAGTACTTC.